Below, one TCR beta chain is given with its context. Its antigen remains unknown. This entry belongs to a study of T cells expressing NK-cell markers. The authors made TCR beta cDNA libraries by 5'RACE template switching. This switching added a universal primer site and UMIs. TCRdb processed the 5' RACE reads again and assigns one entry to each CDR3 protein, with no DNA. In total, the table holds 500,000 to 700,000 distinct CDR3 sequences. CDR3 length: 13 amino acids. Germline CDR1 reads MNHNY; CDR2 reads SVGAGI (reference sequence). Study-wide results and caveats: More than 5 donors carried dominant NKG2C+ clonotypes that made up roughly 1.0-8% of their CD8+ T cells.

The sample consisted of blood T cells: a sorted CD56 or NKG2C T cell subset, CD4+ or CD8+ T cells, or bulk PBMC T cells (not recorded which). This receptor was obtained from a man aged 18 to 35 in good health. The rearrangement links TRBV6-6 to TRBJ2-1. CDR3 region: CASSWSSYNEQFF.